This T cell receptor (beta chain) derives from a study of cytomegalovirus exposure and HLA in healthy donors. Background on the study: In a previous analysis, about 100 million unique TCR beta sequences were found from some 180 million T cells.

Germline CDR1 and CDR2: LGHNA and YNFKEQ. V lost 7 bases to trimming and J lost 1 base, with 22 bases between them. The CDR3 extends over 17 amino acids. The PCR had 60 Vbeta and 13 Jbeta primers. The protocol was immunoSEQ multiplex PCR, while the TCRdb copy is restricted to in-frame clones and leaves out a portion. The data contain under 200,000 clones, 55% to 70% of them singletons. The chain carries TRBV4-2 and TRBJ1-1; D is unresolved. The receptor was derived from a middle-aged woman in good health and CMV-seropositive. Sample: PBMCs. CDR3 residues: CASNPSAMRLGNTEAFF. The CDR3 coding sequence is TGTGCCAGCAATCCCAGCGCGATGCGGTTAGGGAACACTGAAGCTTTCTTT.